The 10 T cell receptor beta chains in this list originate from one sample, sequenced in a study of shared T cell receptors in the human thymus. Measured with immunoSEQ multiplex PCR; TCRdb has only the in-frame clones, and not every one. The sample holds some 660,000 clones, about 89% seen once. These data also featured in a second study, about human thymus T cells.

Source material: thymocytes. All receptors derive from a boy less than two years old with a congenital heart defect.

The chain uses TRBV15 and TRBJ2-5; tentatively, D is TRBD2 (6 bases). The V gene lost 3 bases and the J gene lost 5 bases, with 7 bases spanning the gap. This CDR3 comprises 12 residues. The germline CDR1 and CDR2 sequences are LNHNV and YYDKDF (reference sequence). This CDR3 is CATSRRGETQYF. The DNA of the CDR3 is TGTGCCACCAGCAGGCGGGGCGAGACCCAGTACTTC.

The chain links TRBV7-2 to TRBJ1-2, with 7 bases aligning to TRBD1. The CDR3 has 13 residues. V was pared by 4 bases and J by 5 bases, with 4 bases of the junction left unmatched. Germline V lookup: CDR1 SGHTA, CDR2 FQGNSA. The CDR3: CASSWGTEYGYTF. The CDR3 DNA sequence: TGTGCCAGCAGCTGGGGGACAGAGTATGGCTACACCTTC.

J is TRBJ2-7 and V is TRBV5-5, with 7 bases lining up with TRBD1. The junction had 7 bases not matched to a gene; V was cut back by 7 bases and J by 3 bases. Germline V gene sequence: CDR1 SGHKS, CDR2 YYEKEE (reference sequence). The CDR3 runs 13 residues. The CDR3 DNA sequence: TGTGCCAGCTTCCCTCGACAGGGCTACGAGCAGTACTTC. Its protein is CASFPRQGYEQYF.

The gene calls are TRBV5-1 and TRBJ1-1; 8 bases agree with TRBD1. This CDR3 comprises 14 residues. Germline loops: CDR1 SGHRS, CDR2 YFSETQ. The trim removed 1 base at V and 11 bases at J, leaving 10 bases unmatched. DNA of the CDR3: TGCGCCAGCAGCTTGACCCCCCGACAGGGGCGGGCTTTCTTT. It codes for CASSLTPRQGRAFF.

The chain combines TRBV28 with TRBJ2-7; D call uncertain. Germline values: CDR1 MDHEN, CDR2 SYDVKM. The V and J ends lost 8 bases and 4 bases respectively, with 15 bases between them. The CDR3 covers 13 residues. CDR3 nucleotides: TGTGCCAGCGGCCCCGGCGGTCCTTACGAGCAGTACTTC. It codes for CASGPGGPYEQYF.

The CDR3 region is CACRRGPRYGYTF. The CDR3 bases are TGTGCCTGCCGCAGAGGTCCCCGCTATGGCTACACCTTC. V and J are TRBV27 and TRBJ1-2; D is unclear. Germline V gene sequence: CDR1 MNHEY, CDR2 SMNVEV (reference sequence). V was clipped by 11 bases and J by 4 bases, with 17 bases between them. This CDR3 region has 13 residues.

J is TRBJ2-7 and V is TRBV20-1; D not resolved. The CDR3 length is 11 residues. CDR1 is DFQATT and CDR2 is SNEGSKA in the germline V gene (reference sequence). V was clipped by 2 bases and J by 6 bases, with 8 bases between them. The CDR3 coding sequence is TGCAGTGCTAGACTAGAGGCCGAGCAGTACTTC. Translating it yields CSARLEAEQYF.

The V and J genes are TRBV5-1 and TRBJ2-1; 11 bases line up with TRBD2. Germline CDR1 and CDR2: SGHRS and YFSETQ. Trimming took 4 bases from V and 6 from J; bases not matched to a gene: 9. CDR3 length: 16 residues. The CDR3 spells CASSPIGTSGRNEQFF. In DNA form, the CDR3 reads TGCGCCAGCAGCCCGATAGGGACTAGCGGCCGCAATGAGCAGTTCTTC.

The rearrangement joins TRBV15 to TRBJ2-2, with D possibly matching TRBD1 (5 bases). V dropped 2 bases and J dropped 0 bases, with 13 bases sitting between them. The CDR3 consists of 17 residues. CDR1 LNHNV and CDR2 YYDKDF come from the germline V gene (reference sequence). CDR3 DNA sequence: TGTGCCACCAGCAGACACCCCGACAGACCGAACACCGGGGAGCTGTTTTTT. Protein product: CATSRHPDRPNTGELFF.

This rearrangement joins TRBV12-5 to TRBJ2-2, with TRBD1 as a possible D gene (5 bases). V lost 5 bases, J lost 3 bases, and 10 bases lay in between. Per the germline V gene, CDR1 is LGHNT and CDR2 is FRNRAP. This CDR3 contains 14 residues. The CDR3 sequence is CASGQPRDTGELFF. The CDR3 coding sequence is TGTGCTAGTGGTCAACCCAGGGACACCGGGGAGCTGTTTTTT.